These 13 T cell receptor beta chains originate from one sample sequenced in a study of patients and donors after allogeneic stem cell transplantation. TCRdb redid the calling of the RT-PCR reads with MiXCR, one entry per CDR3 protein. Among about 110,000 distinct CDR3 sequences, approximately 35% were seen once, and the ten largest hold roughly 27%. The sequencing input was blood, either unsorted or a sorted T cell fraction (not recorded which). Every receptor here comes from a human donor who was either an allogeneic HSCT recipient or a stem cell or donor lymphocyte infusion donor (not recorded which). It is not recorded whose cells these are; they may come from a transplant donor.

This clonotype was detected many times. This rearrangement joins TRBV7-8 to TRBJ1-1, with no clear D. V lost 2 bases, J lost 0 bases, and 10 bases lay in between. Per germline, CDR1 SGHVS and CDR2 FQNEAQ. The CDR3 has 15 residues. The CDR3 loop reads CASSLNVGLNTEAFF. In DNA form, the CDR3 reads TGTGCCAGCAGCTTAAACGTTGGTTTGAACACTGAAGCTTTCTTT.

The genes are TRBV7-2 and TRBJ1-4; 11 bases map to TRBD1. From germline, CDR1 is SGHTA and CDR2 FQGNSA. V was clipped by 3 bases and J by 8 bases; unmatched bases: 8. The CDR3 is 16 amino acids. CDR3 bases: TGTGCCAGCAGCTTTCGTTTGGGACAGGGGGACGAAAAACTGTTTTTT. This gives the protein CASSFRLGQGDEKLFF.

The V gene is TRBV4-2, the J gene TRBJ2-5; 10 nucleotides match TRBD2. Unmatched junction bases numbered 4, after V lost 1 base and J lost 2 bases. The CDR3 extends over 16 amino acids. Germline V gives CDR1 LGHNA, CDR2 YNFKEQ. CDR3 in amino acids: CASSQAGLAVQETQYF. CDR3 in DNA: TGTGCCAGCAGCCAAGCTGGACTAGCGGTACAAGAGACCCAGTACTTC.

This clonotype was counted between two and nine times. The chain couples TRBV7-2 to TRBJ2-5; no definite D call. CDR1 and CDR2 (germline): SGHTA, FQGNSA. The V and J ends lost 2 bases and 5 bases respectively, with 6 bases between them. CDR3 length: 12 amino acids. Written as DNA, the CDR3 is TGTGCCAGCAGCTTAATCTGGGAGACCCAGTACTTC. This sequence encodes CASSLIWETQYF.

This chain links TRBV4-2 with TRBJ1-2; the D is unclear. Trimming shortened V by 5 bases and J by 7 bases, and 17 bases separated the two germline ends. Germline V gives CDR1 LGHNA, CDR2 YNFKEQ. The CDR3 extends over 14 amino acids. CDR3 residues: CASSVELEAFGYTF. CDR3 coding DNA: TGTGCCAGCAGCGTCGAACTGGAGGCTTTTGGCTACACCTTC.

This clonotype was counted only a few times. The genes are TRBV28 and TRBJ2-7; D gene unclear. The V gene lost 2 bases and the J gene lost 4 bases, with 9 bases spanning the gap. The germline CDR1 and CDR2 sequences are MDHEN and SYDVKM. The CDR3 length is 13 residues. The CDR3 is CASSLNTPYEQYF. CDR3 DNA sequence: TGTGCCAGCAGTTTAAATACCCCTTACGAGCAGTACTTC. Filled out from reference TRBV28 and TRBJ2-7, the complete variable domain reads DVKVTQSSRYLVKRTGEKVFLECVQDMDHENMFWYRQDPGLGLRLIYFSYDVKMKEKGDIPEGYSVSREKKERFSLILESASTNQTSMYLCASSLNTPYEQYFGPGTRLTVT.

CDR3 loop: CASSSPRGSPLHF. CDR3 DNA: TGTGCCAGCAGTTCCCCCCGGGGCTCACCCCTCCACTTT. This sequence joins TRBV28 and TRBJ1-6; D might be TRBD1 (5 bases). This CDR3 comprises 13 residues. Germline V CDR1 and CDR2: MDHEN, SYDVKM. V was cut by 4 bases and J by 10 bases, with 11 bases left in between.

The chain is built from TRBV19 and TRBJ1-5; possible D gene TRBD1, 6 bases. The germline V and J ends were trimmed by 4 bases and 2 bases, with 21 bases remaining between them. Germline lookup yields CDR1 LNHDA and CDR2 SQIVND (reference sequence). The CDR3 has 18 residues. The CDR3 here is CASSTEQDRGPGNQPQHF. The CDR3 bases are TGTGCCAGTAGTACCGAACAGGATCGGGGGCCCGGCAATCAGCCCCAGCATTTT.

This clonotype was detected only a few times. This rearrangement joins TRBV12-3 or TRBV12-4 to TRBJ2-5, with TRBD1 matching over 7 bases. J lost 2 bases, V lost 6 bases, and 3 bases had no gene match. CDR3 length equals 13 residues. The CDR3 protein is CASRGTAQETQYF. The CDR3, as DNA: TGTGCCAGCAGGGGGACAGCTCAAGAGACCCAGTACTTC.

This clonotype was counted between two and nine times. V is TRBV5-1 and J is TRBJ2-1; a possible D gene is TRBD1 (6 bases). The CDR3 runs 15 residues. Germline CDR1 SGHRS, CDR2 YFSETQ. V shed 1 base and J shed 2 bases, with 10 bases lying between them. The CDR3 sequence: CASSLRGHTYNEQFF. CDR3 nucleotides: TGCGCCAGCAGCTTGCGGGGACATACCTACAATGAGCAGTTCTTC.

There are a few counts of this clonotype. The V gene is TRBV7-2, the J gene TRBJ2-2; no reliable D call. Germline CDR1 SGHTA, CDR2 FQGNSA. Trimming stripped 5 bases from V and 8 bases from J, with 21 bases between. The CDR3 length is 16 residues. In DNA form, the CDR3 reads TGTGCCAGCAGCGCACGCTTCTCCTATCTAAATGGGGAGCTGTTTTTT. Amino acid sequence: CASSARFSYLNGELFF.

This clonotype was detected only a few times. This chain uses TRBV7-2 with TRBJ2-3, with no clear D. Looked up from germline, CDR1 is SGHTA and CDR2 is FQGNSA. The CDR3 has 12 amino acids. With 0 bases removed from V and 6 bases from J, the gap between germline ends came to 4 bases. The CDR3 nucleotides read TGTGCCAGCAGCTTAGCGGAGGATACGCAGTATTTT. It yields the protein CASSLAEDTQYF.

The V gene is TRBV20-1, the J gene TRBJ2-7; 7 positions match TRBD2. J gave up 2 bases and V 4 bases, and 2 bases lay outside the gene matches. The CDR3 runs 12 residues. Germline CDR1 reads DFQATT; CDR2 reads SNEGSKA (reference sequence). The CDR3 loop reads CSAMSGTYEQYF. In DNA, the CDR3 is TGCAGTGCTATGAGCGGGACCTACGAGCAGTACTTC.